The clone carrying this TCR beta chain was detected only once. The sample comes from a study of control samples from healthy donors and cancer patients. V shed 2 bases and J shed 2 bases, with 4 bases lying between them. Germline V CDR1 and CDR2: LGHNA, YSLEER. The CDR3 covers 13 residues. Here immunoSEQ multiplex PCR was the method, and the copy in TCRdb shows in-frame clones only, minus some. The data show approximately 82,000 clones, with just under 95% seen just once and approximately 4.8% held by the top ten. Sequencing used blood. The receptor was isolated from a woman under 30 in good health. The rearrangement uses TRBV4-3 and TRBJ2-1; D is unclear. CDR3 sequence reads: CASSQPPYNEQFF. The CDR3 DNA sequence: TGCGCCAGCAGCCAACCCCCCTACAATGAGCAGTTCTTC.